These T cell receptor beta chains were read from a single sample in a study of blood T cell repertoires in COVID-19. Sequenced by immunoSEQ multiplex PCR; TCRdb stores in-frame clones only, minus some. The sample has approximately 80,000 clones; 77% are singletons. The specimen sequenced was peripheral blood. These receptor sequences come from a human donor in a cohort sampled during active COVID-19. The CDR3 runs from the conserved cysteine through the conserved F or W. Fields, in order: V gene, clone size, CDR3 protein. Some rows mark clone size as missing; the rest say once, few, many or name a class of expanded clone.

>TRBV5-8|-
CASSLHNYGYTF
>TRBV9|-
CASSGGGGSEQYF
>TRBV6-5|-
CASSYDSYGYTF
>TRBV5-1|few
CASSLGQGTIGSPLHF
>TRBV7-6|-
CASSVADRSTGELFF
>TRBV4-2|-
CASSQDIQGLGNSPLHF
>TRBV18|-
CASSPSGNTEAFF
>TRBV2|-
CASVSGQKKTTSPLHF
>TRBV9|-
CASSVEPGPGGEETQYF
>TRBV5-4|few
CASSMGAYQPQHF
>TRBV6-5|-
CASSYSFAGDTEAFF
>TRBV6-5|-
CASSYGMTVNGYTF
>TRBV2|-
CASNKDTQETQYF
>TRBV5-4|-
CASSLWTGGHEKLFF
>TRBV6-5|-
CASSLTGNLNYGYTF
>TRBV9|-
CASSVYASGDQETQYF
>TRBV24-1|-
CATSLAGNTDTQYF
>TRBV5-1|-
CASSTSGTSDTEAFF
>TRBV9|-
CASSATGTGEQHF
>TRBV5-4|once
CASSLGAGVMNTEAFF
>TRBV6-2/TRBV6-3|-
CASSPHQAGANVLTF
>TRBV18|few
CASSRQGTNEKLFF
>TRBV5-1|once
CASSLDRGGETQYF
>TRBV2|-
CASSESETQYF
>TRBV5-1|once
CASSVAGVGGNTIYF
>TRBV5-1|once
CASSLGLNNEQFF
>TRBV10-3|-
CAIGLGGETQYF
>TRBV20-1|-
CSASGADATNEKLFF
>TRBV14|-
CASSQPGGAREQYF
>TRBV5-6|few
CASRETGDSSEQYF